These 28 T cell receptor beta chains came from one sample sequenced in a study of vaccination and CD4 T cells after COVID-19. Specified treatment: roughly ten-day PBMC culture with coronavirus spike peptide pools or control peptides (ViraFEST assay). The assay that was used to sequence DNA from cultured CD4+ T cells was the Oncomine TCR Beta short-read assay. TCRdb re-analysed the PCR reads in MiXCR, keeping a single row per CDR3 protein. The sample has over 8,000 distinct CDR3 sequences; roughly three fifths are singletons. Their antigen targets remain unknown. The sequenced sample consisted of CD4+ T cells from blood, cultured in vitro. These receptors originate from a human donor who had recovered from COVID-19.

This clonotype was found a few times. The rearrangement links TRBV29-1 to TRBJ1-1; no definite D call. This CDR3 spans 13 amino acids. The germline V gene encodes CDR1 SQVTM and CDR2 ANQGSEA. V was clipped by 5 bases and J by 1 base, with 11 bases between them. The CDR3 protein is CSVRVGPNTEAFF. The CDR3 nucleotides read TGCAGCGTTCGGGTGGGCCCGAACACTGAAGCTTTCTTT.

This clonotype appeared once. The chain uses TRBV19 and TRBJ2-2, with D hard to call. Germline V gene sequence: CDR1 LNHDA, CDR2 SQIVND (reference sequence). The CDR3 covers 14 residues. Trimming left V 1 base short and J 4 bases short, with 7 bases between. CDR3 amino acids: CASSIGPGTGELFF. As DNA, the CDR3 is TGTGCCAGTAGTATAGGACCGGGCACCGGGGAGCTGTTTTTT.

This clonotype came up once. This chain links TRBV7-2 with TRBJ2-3, with D possibly TRBD2 on 6 matching bases. The CDR3 is 16 amino acids. V was trimmed by 7 bases and J by 4 bases, leaving 21 bases between them. The germline CDR1 and CDR2 sequences are SGHTA and FQGNSA. This chain's CDR3 is CASTGLTIQASDTQYF. DNA of the CDR3: TGTGCCAGCACGGGACTTACCATTCAGGCATCAGATACGCAGTATTTT. The full variable domain, in which reference TRBV7-2 and TRBJ2-3 provide the parts outside the CDR3, is GAGVSQSPSNKVTEKGKDVELRCDPISGHTALYWYRQSLGQGLEFLIYFQGNSAPDKSGLPSDRFSAERTGGSVSTLTIQRTQQEDSAVYLCASTGLTIQASDTQYFGPGTRLTVL.

V usage is TRBV6-1 and J usage is TRBJ1-1, with 10 nucleotides matching TRBD1. The CDR3 is 15 residues long. Germline loops: CDR1 MNHNS, CDR2 SASEGT. V shed 5 bases and J 3 bases; nucleotides not matched to a gene: 6. The CDR3: CASSNRQGAYTEAFF. CDR3 in DNA: TGTGCCAGCAGTAACCGACAGGGGGCGTACACTGAAGCTTTCTTT.

The chain is built from TRBV19 and TRBJ1-4; 8 nucleotides align to TRBD1. The CDR3 consists of 15 residues. V gave up 6 bases and J gave up 9 bases; unmatched junction bases: 12. Germline values: CDR1 LNHDA, CDR2 SQIVND (reference sequence). DNA of the CDR3: TGTGCCAGTAGCGAGACTCAGGGGGCTCGTAAAAAACTGTTTTTT. It yields the protein CASSETQGARKKLFF.

V usage is TRBV6-5 and J usage is TRBJ2-5, with D maybe TRBD2 (6 bases). V dropped 0 bases and J dropped 7 bases, with 18 bases sitting between them. The CDR3 consists of 16 residues. In germline, CDR1 is MNHEY, CDR2 SVGAGI. CDR3 coding DNA: TGTGCCAGCAGTTACTCGAGGCCGACTAGAGTGGGGACCCAGTACTTC. This encodes CASSYSRPTRVGTQYF.

The chain joins TRBV27 to TRBJ2-7; D is undetermined. Per germline, CDR1 MNHEY and CDR2 SMNVEV (reference sequence). V lost 10 bases, J lost 2 bases, and 15 bases lay in between. There are 13 residues in the CDR3. In DNA, the CDR3 is TGTGCCACCCGGCCTATCCTTACCTACGAGCAGTACTTC. Its protein product is CATRPILTYEQYF.

This clonotype is a singleton in its sample. V and J are TRBV20-1 and TRBJ2-1, with 8 bases aligning to TRBD1. The DNA end favors TRBJ2-7, so the J call may be wrong. CDR1 is DFQATT and CDR2 is SNEGSKA in the germline V gene (reference sequence). CDR3 size: 12 residues. This chain's CDR3 is CSAADRGYEQYF. The CDR3 DNA reads as TGCAGTGCTGCCGACAGGGGTTACGAGCAGTACTTC.

The chain recombines TRBV20-1 with TRBJ2-7, with 11 bases fitting TRBD2. This CDR3 is 13 amino acids long. The V segment lost 5 bases and the J segment 5 bases; nucleotides outside the gene matches: 5. Germline CDR1 and CDR2: DFQATT and SNEGSKA (reference sequence). The CDR3 region is CSAPSGRRNEQYF. CDR3 nucleotide sequence: TGCAGTGCTCCTAGCGGGAGGAGAAACGAGCAGTACTTC.

This clonotype showed up just a few times. The CDR3 DNA sequence: TGTGCCAGCAGTTCCGTCGACAGGGGAACTCCCCTCCACTTT. Amino acids: CASSSVDRGTPLHF. This rearrangement joins TRBV6-5 to TRBJ1-6; 8 bases map to TRBD1. The CDR3 consists of 14 residues. The V and J ends lost 4 bases and 13 bases, in that order; junction bases with no gene match: 9. Looked up from germline, CDR1 is MNHEY and CDR2 is SVGAGI.

J is TRBJ1-2 and V is TRBV4-1, with D possibly matching TRBD1 (5 bases). This CDR3 contains 11 residues. Germline lookup yields CDR1 MGHRA and CDR2 YSYEKL. Trimming pared 2 bases from V and 9 bases from J, leaving 7 bases between. CDR3 DNA: TGCGCCAGCAGCCAACAGGGTAGCTACACCTTC. Protein product: CASSQQGSYTF.

The chain uses TRBV4-3 and TRBJ2-2, with D possibly matching TRBD1 (6 bases). The germline CDR1 and CDR2 sequences are LGHNA and YSLEER. This CDR3 region has 17 residues. V was trimmed by 3 bases and J by 0 bases, leaving 14 bases between them. The CDR3 DNA reads as TGCGCCAGCAGCCATCACCTCGGGACACCGAACACCGGGGAGCTGTTTTTT. This codes for CASSHHLGTPNTGELFF.

The chain carries TRBV6-2 or TRBV6-3 and TRBJ2-7, with TRBD1 matching over 8 bases. The ends lost 4 bases at V and 2 bases at J; junction bases unmatched: 7. The germline CDR1 and CDR2 sequences are MNHEY and SVGEGT. There are 15 residues in the CDR3. The CDR3 loop is CASSFKSGGTYEQYF. In DNA, the CDR3 is TGTGCCAGCAGTTTCAAATCAGGGGGCACCTACGAGCAGTACTTC.

This clonotype appeared a few times. This sequence joins TRBV2 and TRBJ1-6; D possibly corresponds to TRBD1 (6 bases). The length of the CDR3 is 15 residues. V was cut by 7 bases and J by 10 bases, with 20 bases left in between. Germline V gene sequence: CDR1 SNHLY, CDR2 FYNNEI. The CDR3 is CASTLAGVLGSPLHF. Written as DNA, the CDR3 is TGTGCCAGCACTCTAGCAGGGGTCCTGGGGTCACCCCTCCACTTT.

This clonotype was counted a few times. The genes are TRBV7-2 and TRBJ1-5; a weak D match, TRBD1 (6 bases). CDR1 is SGHTA and CDR2 is FQGNSA in the germline V gene. Deletions cut 5 bases from V and 3 bases from J, with 14 bases between. There are 15 residues in the CDR3. DNA of the CDR3: TGTGCCAGCAGCCTATACAGGGCCCCCAATCAGCCCCAGCATTTT. The encoded protein is CASSLYRAPNQPQHF.

This sequence joins TRBV6-2 or TRBV6-3 and TRBJ2-2; D not resolved. The germline gives CDR1 MNHEY, CDR2 SVGEGT. This CDR3 comprises 11 residues. V shed 7 bases and J shed 6 bases, with 6 bases lying between them. The CDR3: CASKFAGELFF. The CDR3 bases are TGTGCCAGCAAGTTCGCCGGGGAGCTGTTTTTT.

The V and J genes are TRBV10-3 and TRBJ2-3, with D tentatively TRBD1 (5 bases). The DNA end favors TRBJ1-5, so the J call may be wrong. Per germline, CDR1 ENHRY and CDR2 SYGVKD. The CDR3 consists of 14 residues. In DNA form, the CDR3 reads TGTGCCATCAGTGGGAGGGGTTCTTCAGATACGCAGCATTTT. This codes for CAISGRGSSDTQHF.

The chain's CDR3 is CASSSARGSGELFF. As DNA, the CDR3 is TGTGCCAGCAGCTCCGCCAGGGGATCCGGGGAGCTGTTTTTT. The rearrangement links TRBV7-3 to TRBJ2-2; maybe TRBD1 (6 bases). The CDR3 covers 14 residues. V dropped 4 bases and J dropped 6 bases, with 12 bases sitting between them. Germline V lookup: CDR1 SGHTA, CDR2 FQGTGA.

The J gene is TRBJ2-2, the V gene TRBV21-1. TRBV21-1 counts as a pseudogene. This CDR3 has 15 amino acids. Written as DNA, the CDR3 is TGTGCCAGCAGCAAGGGTGGGGTACATCGCGGGGAGCTGTTTTTT. Translating gives CASSKGGVHRGELFF.

This chain joins TRBV20-1 and TRBJ1-1; D is ambiguous. The CDR3 covers 13 residues. V shed 2 bases and J shed 4 bases, with 11 bases lying between them. CDR1 is DFQATT, CDR2 SNEGSKA, per germline (reference sequence). The chain's CDR3 is CSARRDSSTEAFF. The CDR3 DNA reads as TGCAGTGCTAGACGGGATTCGAGCACTGAAGCTTTCTTT.

This chain connects TRBV18 to TRBJ2-5; D not resolved. The CDR3 totals 13 residues. CDR1 is KGHSH, CDR2 LQKENI, per germline. The V and J ends lost 1 base and 5 bases respectively, with 8 bases between them. CDR3 sequence reads: CASSPRSSETQYF. In DNA form, the CDR3 reads TGTGCCAGCTCACCACGGTCGTCGGAGACCCAGTACTTC.

The table lists this clonotype with a count of one. The chain joins TRBV6-2 or TRBV6-3 to TRBJ2-1; D call uncertain. Between the trimmed V and J ends, which lost 7 bases and 7 bases, there was a span of 8 bases. The length of the CDR3 is 11 residues. The germline CDR1 and CDR2 sequences are MNHEY and SVGEGT. This CDR3 reads CASTVENEQFF. The CDR3 nucleotides read TGTGCCAGCACGGTTGAGAATGAGCAGTTCTTC.

J is TRBJ1-1 and V is TRBV6-1; 7 positions match TRBD1. With 6 bases clipped from V and 2 bases from J, the junction kept 9 bases outside the gene matches. The germline CDR1 and CDR2 sequences are MNHNS and SASEGT. This CDR3 contains 15 residues. In nucleotides, the CDR3 is TGTGCCAGCAGGACGCGAGGGGGCCTTAACACTGAAGCTTTCTTT. This translates into CASRTRGGLNTEAFF.

V usage is TRBV6-2 or TRBV6-3 and J usage is TRBJ2-7, with 9 bases that match TRBD2. CDR3 length equals 14 residues. Germline V gene lookup returns CDR1 MNHEY and CDR2 SVGEGT. The junction had 3 bases not matched to a gene; V was cut back by 6 bases and J by 0 bases. The CDR3 sequence: CASRVAGVSYEQYF. As DNA, the CDR3 is TGTGCCAGCAGGGTAGCGGGAGTCTCCTACGAGCAGTACTTC.

The chain has TRBV20-1 and TRBJ2-4; D is possibly TRBD1 or TRBD2 (5 bases each). The ends were cut back, 7 bases at V and 7 bases at J, with 23 bases in the middle. This CDR3 is built from 15 residues. CDR1 DFQATT and CDR2 SNEGSKA come from the germline V gene (reference sequence). The CDR3 sequence is CSVSEIPGPENIQYF. The CDR3 region has the DNA TGCAGTGTTTCCGAAATTCCGGGGCCCGAGAACATTCAGTACTTC.

The chain couples TRBV14 to TRBJ1-1; 9 positions match TRBD1. The V and J ends lost 4 bases and 2 bases, in that order; junction bases with no gene match: 5. This CDR3 is 15 amino acids long. Germline CDR1 is SGHDN and CDR2 is FVKESK. In DNA, the CDR3 is TGTGCCAGCAGCCCACTGACAGGGGGAAACACTGAAGCTTTCTTT. As protein: CASSPLTGGNTEAFF.

The rearrangement uses TRBV30 and TRBJ1-3; unclear D gene. Trimming took 5 bases from V and 6 from J, leaving 5 bases between them. Germline V gene sequence: CDR1 GTSNPN, CDR2 SVGIG (reference sequence). The CDR3 consists of 10 residues. CDR3 nucleotides: TGTGCCTGGGGTCAAAACACCATATATTTT. This translates into CAWGQNTIYF.

This clonotype turned up a few times. This chain uses TRBV2 with TRBJ2-7; D is possibly TRBD2 (5 bases). The CDR3 spans 16 residues. Trimming took off 6 bases at V and 4 bases at J, with 22 bases between the two ends. Germline V gene sequence: CDR1 SNHLY, CDR2 FYNNEI. DNA for the CDR3: TGTGCCAGCAGAGAGATAAGGACTGAGCTTCCGTACGAGCAGTACTTC. It specifies CASREIRTELPYEQYF.